This TCR beta chain was documented in a study of CD8+CD57+ T cells in acquired aplastic anemia. On the study more broadly: DNA recovered from sorted CD4+ and CD8+ cells had a mean of approximately 3 ug. Reads per healthy sample averaged approximately 10 million (CD4+) and under 13 million (CD8+). Whole-study findings and limits: Sharing between patients and controls was observed for around 27 CD8+ CDR3 sequences.

Profiling of TCR beta VDJ combinations and CDR3 sequences used genomic DNA as template. MiXCR, applied by TCRdb to the reads, yields one record per CDR3 protein. Here the sample spans 200,000 to 250,000 distinct CDR3 sequences, 30% to 35% being singletons. From germline, CDR1 is ENHRY and CDR2 SYGVKD. V lost 4 bases, J lost 0 bases, and 4 bases lay in between. The CDR3 sequence is 13 residues long. Points on this clonotype: Antigen specificity is unknown.

The specimen was sorted CD4+, CD8+, or CD8+CD57+ T cells (not recorded which) from PBMCs. This TCR derives from a human donor in good health, serving as a control. The chain recombines TRBV10-3 with TRBJ2-1; D uncertain. The CDR3 protein is CAISAGSYNEQFF. CDR3 bases: TGTGCCATCAGTGCCGGCTCCTACAATGAGCAGTTCTTC.